This paragraph covers one T cell receptor (beta chain) sequence. Antigen: not known. These data originate in a study of T cell repertoires in cytomegalovirus infection. Study context: From public TCR beta signatures came an indication of both CMV infection and matching HLA type.

Losses at the gene ends were 5 bases for V and 4 bases for J; bases not matched to a gene: 4. This CDR3 region has 14 residues. Germline V gives CDR1 SGHVS, CDR2 FNYEAQ. Notes on the study in general: Totalled public TCR beta family frequency picked out people who carried CMV plus the relevant HLA. The response measured ex vivo was dominated by TCR beta clonotypes (HLA-C-restricted and CMV-specific).

TCRdb called the reads again in MiXCR, with one record for every CDR3 protein. In the table there are hundreds of thousands of distinct CDR3 sequences, 17% of which are singletons. This receptor was taken from a human donor in good health (CMV status not recorded). Some clones in this sample may be carry-over from other donors' samples. This chain links TRBV7-6 with TRBJ1-5; 8 bases match TRBD1. The specimen was PBMCs. CDR3 bases: TGTGCCAGCAGCGCCCGGACAGGGAATCAGCCCCAGCATTTT. This translates into CASSARTGNQPQHF.